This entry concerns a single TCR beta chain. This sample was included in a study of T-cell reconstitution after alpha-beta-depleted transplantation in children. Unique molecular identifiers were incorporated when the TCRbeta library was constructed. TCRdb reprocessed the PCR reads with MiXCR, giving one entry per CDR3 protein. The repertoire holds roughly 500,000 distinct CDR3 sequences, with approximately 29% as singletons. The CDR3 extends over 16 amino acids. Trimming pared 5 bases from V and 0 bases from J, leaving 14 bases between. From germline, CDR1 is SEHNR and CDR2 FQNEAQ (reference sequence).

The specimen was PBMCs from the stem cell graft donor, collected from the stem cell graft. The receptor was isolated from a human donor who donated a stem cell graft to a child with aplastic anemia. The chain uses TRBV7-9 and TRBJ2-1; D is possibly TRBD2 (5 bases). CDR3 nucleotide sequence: TGTGCCAGCAGCCCCTTTGAGGGAAGCTCCTACAATGAGCAGTTCTTC. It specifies CASSPFEGSSYNEQFF.